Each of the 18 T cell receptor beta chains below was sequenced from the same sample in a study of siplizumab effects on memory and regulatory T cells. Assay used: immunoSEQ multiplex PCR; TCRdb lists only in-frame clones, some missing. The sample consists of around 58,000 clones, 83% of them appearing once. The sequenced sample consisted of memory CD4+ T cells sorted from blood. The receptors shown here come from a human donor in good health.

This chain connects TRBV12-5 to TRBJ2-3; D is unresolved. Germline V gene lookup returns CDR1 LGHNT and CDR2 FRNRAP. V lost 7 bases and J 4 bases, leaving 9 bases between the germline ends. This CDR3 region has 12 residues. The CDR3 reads CASASTSDTQYF. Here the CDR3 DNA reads TGTGCTAGTGCATCAACCTCAGATACGCAGTATTTT.

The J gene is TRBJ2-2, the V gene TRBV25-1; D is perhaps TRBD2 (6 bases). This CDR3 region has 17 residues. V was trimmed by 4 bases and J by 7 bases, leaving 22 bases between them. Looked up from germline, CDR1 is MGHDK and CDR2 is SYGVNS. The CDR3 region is CASSVPRGGVAVGELFF. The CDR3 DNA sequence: TGTGCCAGCAGTGTACCCCGAGGAGGGGTCGCAGTCGGGGAGCTGTTTTTT.

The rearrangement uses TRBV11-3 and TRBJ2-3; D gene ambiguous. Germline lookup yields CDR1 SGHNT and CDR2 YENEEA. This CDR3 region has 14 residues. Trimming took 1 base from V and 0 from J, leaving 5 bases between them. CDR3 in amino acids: CASSLGASTDTQYF. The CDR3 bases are TGTGCCAGCAGCTTAGGGGCGAGCACAGATACGCAGTATTTT.

The chain's CDR3 is CASKTGWSNNEQFF. The CDR3 coding sequence is TGTGCCAGCAAAACAGGGTGGAGCAACAATGAGCAGTTCTTC. The genes are TRBV6-1 and TRBJ2-1; possible D gene TRBD1, 6 bases. The CDR3 is 14 amino acids. V lost 7 bases, J lost 5 bases, and 15 bases lay in between. Germline V gene data show CDR1 as MNHNS and CDR2 as SASEGT.

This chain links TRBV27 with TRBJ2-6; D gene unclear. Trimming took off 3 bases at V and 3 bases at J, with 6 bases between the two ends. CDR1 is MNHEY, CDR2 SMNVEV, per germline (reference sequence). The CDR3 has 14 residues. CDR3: CASSFGYGANVLTF. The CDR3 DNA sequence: TGTGCCAGCAGTTTCGGGTATGGGGCCAACGTCCTGACTTTC.

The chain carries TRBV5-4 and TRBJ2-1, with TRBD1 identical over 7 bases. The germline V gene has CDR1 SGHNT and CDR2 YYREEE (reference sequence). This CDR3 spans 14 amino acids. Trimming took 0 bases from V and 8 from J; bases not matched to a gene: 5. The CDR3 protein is CASSLVDRVDEQFF. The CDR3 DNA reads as TGTGCCAGCAGCTTGGTTGACAGGGTCGATGAGCAGTTCTTC.

The CDR3 is CASSLAMETQYF. CDR3 in DNA: TGTGCCAGCAGCTTAGCTATGGAGACCCAGTACTTC. V and J are TRBV11-3 and TRBJ2-5; D is unclear. Germline CDR1 is SGHNT and CDR2 is YENEEA. This CDR3 has 12 amino acids. With 1 base removed from V and 5 bases from J, the gap between germline ends came to 5 bases.

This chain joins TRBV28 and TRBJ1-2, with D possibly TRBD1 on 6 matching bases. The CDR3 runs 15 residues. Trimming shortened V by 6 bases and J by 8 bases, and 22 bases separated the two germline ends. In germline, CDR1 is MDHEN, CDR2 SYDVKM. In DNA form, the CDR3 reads TGTGCCAGCAGGGCCGGGACACCGACAATCTACGGCTACACCTTC. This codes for CASRAGTPTIYGYTF.

The CDR3 spells CASSSMTSGRTNTGELFF. The DNA for the CDR3 is TGTGCCAGCAGCTCGATGACTAGCGGGAGAACTAACACCGGGGAGCTGTTTTTT. The chain carries TRBV7-8 and TRBJ2-2; the match to TRBD2 covers 12 bases. Germline values: CDR1 SGHVS, CDR2 FQNEAQ. V lost 4 bases and J lost 2; bases outside the gene matches: 8. The CDR3 has 18 residues.

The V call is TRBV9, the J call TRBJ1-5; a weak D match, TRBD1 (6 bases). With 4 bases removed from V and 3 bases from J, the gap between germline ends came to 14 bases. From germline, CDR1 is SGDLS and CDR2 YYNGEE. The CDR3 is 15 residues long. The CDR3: CASSQQGTYNQPQHF. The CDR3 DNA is TGTGCCAGCAGCCAACAGGGTACCTACAATCAGCCCCAGCATTTT.

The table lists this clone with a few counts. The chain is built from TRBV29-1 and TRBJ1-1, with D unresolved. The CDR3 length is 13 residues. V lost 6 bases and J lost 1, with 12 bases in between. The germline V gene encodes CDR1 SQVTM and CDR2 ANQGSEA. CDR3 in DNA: TGCAGCGTCTCAGGACGGGGGAACACTGAAGCTTTCTTT. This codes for CSVSGRGNTEAFF.

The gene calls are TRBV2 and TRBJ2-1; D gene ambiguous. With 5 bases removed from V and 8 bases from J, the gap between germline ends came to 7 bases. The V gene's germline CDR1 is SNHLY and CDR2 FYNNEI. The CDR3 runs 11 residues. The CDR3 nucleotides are TGTGCCAGCAGTATACGTGATGAGCAGTTCTTC. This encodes CASSIRDEQFF.

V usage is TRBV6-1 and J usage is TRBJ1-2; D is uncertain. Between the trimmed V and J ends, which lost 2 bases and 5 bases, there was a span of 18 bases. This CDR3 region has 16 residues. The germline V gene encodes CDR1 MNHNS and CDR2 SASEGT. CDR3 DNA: TGTGCCAGCAGTGAATTTGAACGGACTGCACTTTATGGCTACACCTTC. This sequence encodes CASSEFERTALYGYTF.

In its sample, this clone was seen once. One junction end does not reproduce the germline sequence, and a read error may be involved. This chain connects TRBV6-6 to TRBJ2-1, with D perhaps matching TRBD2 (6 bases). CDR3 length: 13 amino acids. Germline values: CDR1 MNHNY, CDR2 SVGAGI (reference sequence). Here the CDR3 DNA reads TGTGCTAGCAGTACGGGGGTCGGGCGGACACAGTTCTTC. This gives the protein CASSTGVGRTQFF.

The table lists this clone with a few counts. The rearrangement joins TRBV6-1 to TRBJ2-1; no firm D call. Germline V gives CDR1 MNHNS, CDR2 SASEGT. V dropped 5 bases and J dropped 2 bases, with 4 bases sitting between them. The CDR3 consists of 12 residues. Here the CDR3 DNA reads TGTGCCAGCAGTCGGCCCTACAATGAGCAGTTCTTC. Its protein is CASSRPYNEQFF.

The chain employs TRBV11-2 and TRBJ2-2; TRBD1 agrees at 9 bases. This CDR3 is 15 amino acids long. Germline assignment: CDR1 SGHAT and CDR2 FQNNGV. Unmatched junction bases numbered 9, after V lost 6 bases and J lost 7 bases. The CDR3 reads CASRSPGQGLGELFF. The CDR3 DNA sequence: TGTGCCAGCAGATCCCCGGGACAGGGACTCGGGGAGCTGTTTTTT.

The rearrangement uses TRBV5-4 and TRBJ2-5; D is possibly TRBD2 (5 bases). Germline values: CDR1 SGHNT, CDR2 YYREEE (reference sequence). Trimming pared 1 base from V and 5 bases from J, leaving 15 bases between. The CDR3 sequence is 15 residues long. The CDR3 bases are TGTGCCAGCAGCTTGATATCGAGGGCCGGGGAGACCCAGTACTTC. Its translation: CASSLISRAGETQYF.

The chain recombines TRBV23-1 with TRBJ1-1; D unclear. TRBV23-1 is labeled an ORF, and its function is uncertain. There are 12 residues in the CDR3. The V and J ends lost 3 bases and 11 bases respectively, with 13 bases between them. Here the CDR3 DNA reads TGCGCCAGCAGTCAGAAAGGGCGAGGGGCTTTCTTT. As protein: CASSQKGRGAFF.